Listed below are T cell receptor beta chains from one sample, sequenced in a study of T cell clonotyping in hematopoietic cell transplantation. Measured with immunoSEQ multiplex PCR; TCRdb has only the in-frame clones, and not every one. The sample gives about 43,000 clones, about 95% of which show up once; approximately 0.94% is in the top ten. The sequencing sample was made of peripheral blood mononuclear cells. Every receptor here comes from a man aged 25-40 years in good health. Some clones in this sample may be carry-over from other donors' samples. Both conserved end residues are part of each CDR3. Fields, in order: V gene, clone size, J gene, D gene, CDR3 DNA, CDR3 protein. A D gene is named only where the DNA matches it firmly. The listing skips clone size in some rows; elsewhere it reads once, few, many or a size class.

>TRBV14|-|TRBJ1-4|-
TGTGCCAGCAGCCAGGCAGGGAGTGGGGCTAATGAAAAACTGTTTTTT
CASSQAGSGANEKLFF
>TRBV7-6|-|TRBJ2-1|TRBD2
TGTGCCAGCAGCTTAGAAAGGACTAGTTTTTCCTACAATGAGCAGTTCTTC
CASSLERTSFSYNEQFF
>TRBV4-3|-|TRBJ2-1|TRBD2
TGCGCCAGCAGCCAAGATTCGAGCGGGAGGGCCAGTGAGCAGTTCTTC
CASSQDSSGRASEQFF
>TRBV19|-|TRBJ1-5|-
TGTGCCAGCAGGATCTTGGGGAGATATAGCAATCAGCCCCAGCATTTT
CASRILGRYSNQPQHF
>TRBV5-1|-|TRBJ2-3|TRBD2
TGCGCCAGCAGCTTTTCGGCTAGCGGGGGGACAGATACGCAGTATTTT
CASSFSASGGTDTQYF
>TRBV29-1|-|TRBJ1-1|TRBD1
TGCAGCGGTACGGGACAGATGAACACTGAAGCTTTCTTT
CSGTGQMNTEAFF
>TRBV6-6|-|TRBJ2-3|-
TGTGCCAGCGGAAGAGAGGCGAACATCGGCACAGATACGCAGTATTTT
CASGREANIGTDTQYF
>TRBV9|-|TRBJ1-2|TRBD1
TGTGCCAGCAGCGCCGGGACAGGGGAGGGTGCTGGCTACACCTTC
CASSAGTGEGAGYTF
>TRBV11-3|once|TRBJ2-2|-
TGTGCCAGCAGCTTAAATCTGAGACAGAACACCGGGGAGCTGTTTTTT
CASSLNLRQNTGELFF
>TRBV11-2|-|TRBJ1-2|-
TGTGCCAGCAGTGTTTCCGGGGGGGCTAACTATGGCTACACCTTC
CASSVSGGANYGYTF
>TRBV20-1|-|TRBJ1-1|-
TGCAGTGCCAGAGGCACTGAAGCTTTCTTT
CSARGTEAFF
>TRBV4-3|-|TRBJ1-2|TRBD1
TGCGCCAGCAGCCAAGATTTCCAGGGGGCGATCTATGGCTACACCTTC
CASSQDFQGAIYGYTF
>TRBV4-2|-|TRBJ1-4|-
TGTGCCAGCAGCCAAGATATGGGAAAACTGTTTTTT
CASSQDMGKLFF
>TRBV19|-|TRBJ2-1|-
TGTGCCAGTGCCCTACTAGGCCCAAACAATGAGCAGTTCTTC
CASALLGPNNEQFF
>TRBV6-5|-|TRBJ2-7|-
TGTGCCAGCAGACGGGGCTACGAGCAGTACTTC
CASRRGYEQYF
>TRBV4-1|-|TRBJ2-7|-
TGCGCCAGCAGCCAAGGTGGACAGTACGAGCAGTACTTC
CASSQGGQYEQYF
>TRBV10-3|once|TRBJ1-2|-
TGTGCCATCAGTGACGGAGTAAATGGCTACACCTTC
CAISDGVNGYTF
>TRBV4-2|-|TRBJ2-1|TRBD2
TGTGCCAGCAGCCCGGCGGGAGGGGGGACCTACAATGAGCAGTTCTTC
CASSPAGGGTYNEQFF